This is a list of T cell receptor beta chains from one sample in a study of blood T cell repertoires in COVID-19. Libraries were prepared by immunoSEQ multiplex PCR; TCRdb keeps only in-frame clonotypes and omits some of them. The table includes some 70,000 clones, about 86% detected once. The sequenced material came from peripheral blood. Receptor source: a woman aged 55-70 years with acute or convalescent COVID-19. The CDR3 runs from the conserved cysteine through the conserved F or W. A D gene is named only where the DNA matches it firmly. Size is stated for part of the rows, as once, few or many counts, or as a class when the clone is expanded.

>12|TRBJ1-3|TRBV7-2|NA|NA
CASRGLGNTIYF
TGTGCCAGCCGTGGCCTTGGAAACACCATATATTTT
>13|TRBJ2-2|TRBV2|NA|once
CASSPEHTGELFF
TGTGCCAGCAGCCCCGAACATACCGGGGAGCTGTTTTTT
>16|TRBJ1-1|TRBV5-4|NA|NA
CASSLPPLGANTEAFF
TGTGCCAGCAGCTTGCCTCCTTTGGGCGCGAACACTGAAGCTTTCTTT
>14|TRBJ1-2|TRBV7-9|NA|NA
CASSFTGSEYGYTF
TGTGCCAGCAGCTTTACAGGGTCAGAATATGGCTACACCTTC
>14|TRBJ1-2|TRBV6-5|TRBD1|NA
CASRSRQGGYGYTF
TGTGCCAGCAGAAGTAGACAGGGGGGCTATGGCTACACCTTC
>16|TRBJ2-7|TRBV7-2|NA|NA
CASSLDPASARLEQYF
TGTGCCAGCAGCTTAGATCCTGCTAGCGCCCGGTTAGAGCAGTACTTC
>14|TRBJ2-5|TRBV15|TRBD1|NA
CATSGQGARETQYF
TGTGCCACCAGCGGACAGGGGGCCCGAGAGACCCAGTACTTC
>14|TRBJ1-1|TRBV7-3|TRBD1|NA
CASSSTGMNTEAFF
TGTGCCAGCAGCTCGACAGGGATGAACACTGAAGCTTTCTTT
>13|TRBJ1-5|TRBV6-5|NA|NA
CASRATGNQPQHF
TGTGCCAGCAGGGCGACAGGCAATCAGCCCCAGCATTTT
>15|TRBJ2-2|TRBV7-2|NA|NA
CASSSSGVSTGELFF
TGTGCCAGCAGCTCTTCCGGTGTCTCCACCGGGGAGCTGTTTTTT
>14|TRBJ2-2|TRBV6-5|TRBD1|NA
CASRGQTYTGELFF
TGTGCCAGCAGGGGACAGACTTACACCGGGGAGCTGTTTTTT
>14|TRBJ2-1|TRBV9|TRBD2|NA
CASSGSGGFNEQFF
TGTGCCAGCTCGGGTAGCGGGGGCTTCAATGAGCAGTTCTTC
>14|TRBJ2-1|TRBV5-1|NA|NA
CASSLEGQNNEQFF
TGCGCCAGCAGCTTGGAGGGGCAGAACAATGAGCAGTTCTTC
>14|TRBJ2-1|TRBV19|NA|NA
CASSIMVGRNEQFF
TGTGCCAGTAGTATTATGGTAGGGAGGAATGAGCAGTTCTTC
>17|TRBJ1-5|TRBV7-9|NA|NA
CASNYTLPGHRNQPQHF
TGTGCCAGCAACTATACTCTGCCGGGACACCGTAATCAGCCCCAGCATTTT
>16|TRBJ2-1|TRBV24-1|NA|NA
CATSDPQGPSYNEQFF
TGTGCCACCAGTGACCCTCAGGGGCCCTCCTACAATGAGCAGTTCTTC
>12|TRBJ2-7|TRBV7-9|NA|NA
CASVGGGDEQYF
TGTGCCAGCGTCGGGGGAGGCGACGAGCAGTACTTC
>14|TRBJ1-5|TRBV10-3|TRBD1|NA
CAISVDRERQPQHF
TGTGCCATCAGTGTGGACAGGGAACGTCAGCCCCAGCATTTT
>13|TRBJ1-2|TRBV7-2|TRBD1|NA
CATSRGRGYGYTF
TGTGCCACCAGTAGGGGGCGAGGCTATGGCTACACCTTC
>14|TRBJ2-7|TRBV7-2|TRBD2|NA
CASSFSGATYEQYF
TGTGCCAGCAGCTTTAGCGGGGCAACCTACGAGCAGTACTTC
>12|TRBJ1-5|TRBV20-1|NA|NA
CSASYQGDTMHF
TGCAGTGCTAGTTATCAAGGGGATACAATGCATTTT
>13|TRBJ2-2|TRBV2|NA|NA
CASSEVRAGELFF
TGTGCCAGCAGTGAGGTGCGGGCCGGGGAGCTGTTTTTT
>15|TRBJ2-1|TRBV9|TRBD1|NA
CASSIGQGAFNEQFF
TGTGCCAGCAGCATTGGACAGGGGGCGTTTAATGAGCAGTTCTTC
>11|TRBJ1-1|TRBV30|NA|NA
CAWGSYTEAFF
TGTGCCTGGGGCAGTTACACTGAAGCTTTCTTT
>14|TRBJ1-1|TRBV7-2|NA|NA
CASSTTPGRTEAFF
TGTGCCAGCAGCACCACCCCAGGGAGGACTGAAGCTTTCTTT
>13|TRBJ1-2|TRBV4-2|NA|NA
CASRIGTNYGYTF
TGTGCCAGCAGGATAGGGACAAACTATGGCTACACCTTC